The source of this T cell receptor (beta chain) is a study of blood T cell repertoires in COVID-19. The repertoire was sequenced with immunoSEQ multiplex PCR; TCRdb's copy has only in-frame clones and lacks some. The repertoire includes a few hundred thousand clones, 89% of them detected once, and about 0.94% sits in the top ten. CDR1 and CDR2 (germline): LGHDT, YNNKEL (reference sequence). This CDR3 has 13 residues. In regard to this clone: One end of the junction fails to match germline, which may point to a read error.

V gene TRBV3-1 (or the pseudogene TRBV3-2) combines with J gene TRBJ2-3, with D possibly TRBD2 on 6 matching bases. This receptor was identified in a woman between 40 and 55 years old who had recovered from COVID-19. The specimen sequenced was peripheral blood. DNA for the CDR3: TGTGCCAGCAGCCAATCCCTTAGCGACCGGGAGAGTTTT. Protein: CASSQSLSDRESF.